This TCR beta chain was sequenced for a study of PD-1 blockade in classical Hodgkin lymphoma. Assay used: immunoSEQ multiplex PCR; TCRdb lists only in-frame clones, some missing. The table shows tens of thousands of clones, with 85% to 90% occurring only once. The J segment lost 4 bases and the V segment lost 6 bases, leaving 5 bases of the junction unmatched. The CDR3 contains 14 residues. CDR1 is SNHLY and CDR2 is FYNNEI in the germline V gene. With regard to this clone: What it recognizes is unknown.

Every patient relapsed after autologous stem cell transplantation, and brentuximab vedotin exposure varied. Study-wide results and limits: Before treatment, complete responders showed about the same diversity as newly diagnosed patients. By C4D1, diversity of CD4+ TCRs had risen significantly, whereas that of CD8+ TCRs had not. The authors have not defined what causes the repertoire differences, possibly disease activity or prior therapy.

The material sequenced was peripheral blood mononuclear cells (PBMCs), taken at baseline. This chain connects TRBV2 to TRBJ2-1; 8 bases line up with TRBD1. This receptor was identified in a human donor with classical Hodgkin lymphoma. DNA of the CDR3: TGTGCCAGCAGCGTAGACAGGGGATACAATGAGCAGTTCTTC. It translates to CASSVDRGYNEQFF.